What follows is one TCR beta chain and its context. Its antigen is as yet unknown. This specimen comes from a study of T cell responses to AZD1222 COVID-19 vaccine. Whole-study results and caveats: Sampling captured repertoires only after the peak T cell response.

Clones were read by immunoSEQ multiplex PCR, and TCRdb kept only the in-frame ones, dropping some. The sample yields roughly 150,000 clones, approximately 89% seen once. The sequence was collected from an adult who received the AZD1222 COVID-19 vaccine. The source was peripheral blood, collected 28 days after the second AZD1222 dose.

CDR3: CASSQEGSTEAFF. CDR3 nucleotide sequence: TGTGCCAGCAGCCAAGAGGGTAGCACTGAAGCTTTCTTT. The V call is TRBV3-1 (or the pseudogene TRBV3-2), the J call TRBJ1-1; the D is unclear. The CDR3 is 13 amino acids. V shed 0 bases and J shed 4 bases, with 6 bases lying between them. Germline V lookup: CDR1 LGHDT, CDR2 YNNKEL (reference sequence).